Listed here is a single T cell receptor (beta chain). The sample holds other DNA sequences that translate to the same CDR3. This sample was included in a study of blood T cell repertoires in COVID-19. The wider study: Donors in the United States, Italy and Spain gave samples during acute or convalescent COVID-19.

Assay: immunoSEQ multiplex PCR; the TCRdb copy retains only in-frame clones and omits some. The sample holds hundreds of thousands of clones, around 90% seen once. V lost 5 bases and J lost 7, with 12 bases in between. The CDR3 loop spans 13 amino acids. CDR1 MDHEN and CDR2 SYDVKM come from the germline V gene. Patients at the Seattle site were enrolled during active infection and followed longitudinally. The sequenced sample consisted of peripheral blood. The V gene is TRBV28, the J gene TRBJ1-5; tentative D call: TRBD1 (5 bases). This receptor was taken from a woman aged 40 to 50 with COVID-19, enrolled during active disease. DNA for the CDR3: TGTGCCAGCAGTGTCTTGGGGGGACAGCCCCAGCATTTT. This translates into CASSVLGGQPQHF.